This T cell receptor (beta chain) was sequenced for a study of T cell clonality in common variable immunodeficiency. Produced via immunoSEQ multiplex PCR; TCRdb's table is partial and in-frame only. Recorded here are approximately 57,000 clones, none singletons. This clone was found many times. The read ends 3 residues early relative to the CDR3; the germline J gene fills the gap. Germline V CDR1 and CDR2: MNHEY, SVGEGT. V was shortened by 11 bases and J by 4 bases, with 14 bases between the two germline ends. The CDR3 loop spans 12 amino acids. The V and J genes are TRBV6-2 or TRBV6-3 and TRBJ1-2; perhaps TRBD1 as D (5 bases). The sequenced material came from peripheral blood mononuclear cells. The clonotype originates from a person aged 18 to 75 in good health. This chain's CDR3 is CAASRDAYGYTF. The sequenced CDR3 bases are TGTGCCGCAAGCAGGGATGCCTATGGC.